The table lists the clone carrying this TCR beta chain with many counts. The sample's time point: newly diagnosed GD, antithyroid drugs for less than 3 months. Scientists built the TCR library using RNA that was extracted from PBMCs. To make TCR beta libraries, researchers used iRepertoire HTBI primers and Arm-PCR of CDR3 regions. In TCRdb, the multiplex PCR reads were re-called with MiXCR into one record per CDR3 protein. The repertoire holds some 370,000 distinct CDR3 sequences, about 10% seen once, with around 18% in the top ten. V was cut by 0 bases and J by 3 bases, with 5 bases left in between. The CDR3 extends over 13 amino acids. Per germline, CDR1 MNHEY and CDR2 SVGEGT. These data originate in a study of regulatory T cells in long-lasting Graves disease. About the research overall: Graves' patients who were just diagnosed had used antithyroid drugs for under 3 months.

These same records also appear under a second study, on T cells in Graves' hyperthyroidism and ophthalmopathy.

This TCR was recovered from a woman aged 18-29 years with Graves disease. This chain uses TRBV6-2 or TRBV6-3 with TRBJ2-5; D is ambiguous. The sequencing here drew on peripheral blood mononuclear cells (PBMCs), taken at new diagnosis, from a patient treated with antithyroid drugs. The CDR3 DNA reads as TGTGCCAGCAGTTACTCACACGAAGAGACCCAGTACTTC. Translated, it gives CASSYSHEETQYF.